Shown below are 26 T cell receptor beta chains from a single sample sequenced in a study of early T cells in non-severe SARS-CoV-2 infection. TCRdb ran MiXCR on the 5' RACE reads and lists one entry per CDR3 protein. The sample carries roughly 81,000 distinct CDR3 sequences, 5% to 7% recorded once. The sequencing sample was made of whole blood. The receptors stem from an adult who was a healthcare worker with PCR-confirmed SARS-CoV-2 infection or an uninfected control (not recorded which).

There are many counts of this clonotype. This rearrangement joins TRBV6-6 to TRBJ2-7; D not resolved. CDR3 length: 14 amino acids. Trimming removed 0 bases at V and 3 bases at J, with 9 bases between. From germline, CDR1 is MNHNY and CDR2 SVGAGI (reference sequence). The CDR3, as DNA: TGTGCCAGCAGTTACTCCCAGGATCTCTACGAGCAGTACTTC. Translation gives CASSYSQDLYEQYF.

Many counts were recorded for this clonotype. This chain joins TRBV20-1 and TRBJ2-5; D is unclear. CDR3 size: 16 residues. Trimming removed 0 bases from V and 2 bases from J, with 16 bases in between. Germline V gene data show CDR1 as DFQATT and CDR2 as SNEGSKA (reference sequence). Here the CDR3 reads CSAREMFKTTQETQYF. The CDR3, as DNA: TGCAGTGCTAGAGAGATGTTTAAGACCACACAAGAGACCCAGTACTTC.

There are a few counts of this clonotype. Germline and junction disagree at one end, which may indicate a read error. The chain has TRBV7-2 and TRBJ2-4; D perhaps matches TRBD2 (6 bases). CDR3 length: 16 residues. CDR1 SGHTA and CDR2 FQGNSA come from the germline V gene. CDR3 sequence: CASSLAAGWAKDIQYF. DNA of the CDR3: TGTGCCAGCAGCTTAGCGGCGGGGTGGGCCAAAGACATTCAGTACTTC.

This clonotype has only a few counts. The J gene is TRBJ2-5, the V gene TRBV18; the D is unclear. This CDR3 is 14 amino acids long. Germline V gene lookup returns CDR1 KGHSH and CDR2 LQKENI. V was shortened by 0 bases and J by 5 bases, with 10 bases between the two germline ends. CDR3 amino acids: CASSPPLTVETQYF. CDR3 nucleotides: TGTGCCAGCTCACCACCGTTAACCGTGGAGACCCAGTACTTC.

This clonotype occurred many times. One end of the junction varies from germline; a read error may be responsible. This chain uses TRBV11-2 with TRBJ2-6, with D tentatively TRBD1 (6 bases). CDR1 and CDR2 (germline): SGHAT, FQNNGV. CDR3 length equals 15 residues. The CDR3 DNA sequence: TGTGCCAGCAGCCCACAGGGCTCTGGAGCCAACGTCCTGACTTTC. It translates to CASSPQGSGANVLTF.

This clonotype occurred many times. V and J are TRBV25-1 and TRBJ2-3, with TRBD2 identical over 8 bases. The CDR3 runs 15 residues. From germline, CDR1 is MGHDK and CDR2 SYGVNS. Losses at the gene ends were 2 bases for V and 1 base for J; bases not matched to a gene: 2. This CDR3 reads CASSEHGGGTDTQYF. As DNA, the CDR3 is TGTGCCAGCAGTGAACACGGGGGGGGCACAGATACGCAGTATTTT.

The V call is TRBV6-6, the J call TRBJ2-4; 11 bases are a match to TRBD1. Germline V gene lookup returns CDR1 MNHNY and CDR2 SVGAGI (reference sequence). V lost 2 bases and J lost 2; bases outside the gene matches: 11. CDR3 size: 19 residues. The CDR3 DNA reads as TGTGCCAGCAGTTACGATAGGACAGGGGGCGCGAAATCCAAAAACATTCAGTACTTC. It translates to CASSYDRTGGAKSKNIQYF.

This clonotype was picked up many times. This sequence joins TRBV9 and TRBJ1-4; 9 nucleotides match TRBD1. Per germline, CDR1 SGDLS and CDR2 YYNGEE. The CDR3 totals 17 residues. J was trimmed by 7 bases and V by 4 bases; bases with no gene match: 14. CDR3 loop: CASSRTGRQGGSEKLFF. The CDR3 region has the DNA TGTGCCAGCAGCCGAACCGGTCGACAGGGGGGAAGTGAAAAACTGTTTTTT. The entire variable domain, with the rest obtained from reference TRBV9 and TRBJ1-4, is as follows: DSGVTQTPKHLITATGQRVTLRCSPRSGDLSVYWYQQSLDQGLQFLIQYYNGEERAKGNILERFSAQQFPDLHSELNLSSLELGDSALYFCASSRTGRQGGSEKLFFGSGTQLSVL.

The chain joins TRBV6-5 to TRBJ2-6; unclear D gene. The CDR3 loop spans 16 amino acids. V shed 2 bases and J shed 1 base, with 9 bases lying between them. The V gene's germline CDR1 is MNHEY and CDR2 SVGAGI. Here the CDR3 reads CASSYLGSSGANVLTF. CDR3 DNA: TGTGCCAGCAGTTACCTAGGGTCTTCTGGGGCCAACGTCCTGACTTTC.

Remarks on this clonotype: A much larger clone differs by one base, so this may be a read error. The chain has TRBV18 and TRBJ1-6, with a weak D call TRBD1 (5 bases). The ends were cut back, 3 bases at V and 11 bases at J, with 14 bases in the middle. Germline loops: CDR1 KGHSH, CDR2 LQKENI. CDR3 length: 14 residues. The CDR3 DNA reads as TGTGCCAGCTCACCCCTACCAGGGAATACACCCCTCCACTTT. It specifies CASSPLPGNTPLHF. Full variable domain (missing parts from reference TRBV18 and TRBJ1-6): NAGVMQNPRHLVRRRGQEARLRCSPMKGHSHVYWYRQLPEEGLKFMVYLQKENIIDESGMPKERFSAEFPKEGPSILRIQQVVRGDSAAYFCASSPLPGNTPLHFGNGTRLTVT.

The sample holds many counts of this clonotype. The gene calls are TRBV2 and TRBJ1-1, with a possible D match to TRBD1 (6 bases). The germline CDR1 and CDR2 sequences are SNHLY and FYNNEI. The CDR3 loop spans 14 amino acids. Trimming shortened V by 3 bases and J by 2 bases, and 10 bases separated the two germline ends. The CDR3 region has the DNA TGTGCCAGCAGTGAGGACAGACCAAACACTGAAGCTTTCTTT. Its protein is CASSEDRPNTEAFF.

This clonotype has a count of ten or more. The chain joins TRBV27 to TRBJ2-6; 8 bases line up with TRBD2. The CDR3 spans 19 residues. Germline V gene data show CDR1 as MNHEY and CDR2 as SMNVEV (reference sequence). V trimming: 5 bases; J trimming: 0 bases; junction bases outside the gene matches: 12. CDR3 coding DNA: TGTGCCAGCAGTCCACAAATTCTAGCGGGCGGCTCTGGGGCCAACGTCCTGACTTTC. Residues: CASSPQILAGGSGANVLTF.

Many counts were recorded for this clonotype. This sequence joins TRBV12-3 or TRBV12-4 and TRBJ1-1; unclear D gene. The CDR3 is 12 residues long. V was clipped by 5 bases and J by 9 bases, with 13 bases between them. The CDR3 coding sequence is TGTGCCAGCAGTCGCCTGGAGGGAAAAGCTTTCTTT. This gives the protein CASSRLEGKAFF.

This clonotype was detected a few times. V and J are TRBV20-1 and TRBJ1-4; no reliable D call. V was pared by 5 bases and J by 4 bases, with 11 bases between. Germline lookup yields CDR1 DFQATT and CDR2 SNEGSKA (reference sequence). The CDR3 length is 13 residues. For the CDR3, the DNA is TGCAGTGCTTACCCAGGAGGTAATGAAAAACTGTTTTTT. Amino acid sequence: CSAYPGGNEKLFF.

The table lists this clonotype with many counts. The rearrangement links TRBV11-2 to TRBJ2-5; D remains ambiguous. Trimming pared 5 bases from V and 1 base from J, leaving 14 bases between. The CDR3 totals 15 residues. Germline V CDR1 and CDR2: SGHAT, FQNNGV. The CDR3 DNA follows: TGTGCCAGCAGCCGTAACCGGGCGGTCCAAGAGACCCAGTACTTC. This gives the protein CASSRNRAVQETQYF.

The rearrangement joins TRBV5-6 to TRBJ2-2; no firm D call. V gave up 2 bases and J gave up 2 bases, with 10 bases separating them. The CDR3 is 15 amino acids. Germline CDR1 reads SGHDT; CDR2 reads YYEEEE. CDR3 in amino acids: CASSFLVFNTGELFF. CDR3 nucleotide sequence: TGTGCCAGCAGCTTTTTGGTTTTTAACACCGGGGAGCTGTTTTTT.

This clonotype was seen only a few times. The gene calls are TRBV28 and TRBJ1-1; perhaps TRBD1 as D (5 bases). Germline loops: CDR1 MDHEN, CDR2 SYDVKM. The V end was cut by 6 bases, the J end by 10 bases, with 12 bases between. The CDR3 covers 11 residues. CDR3 protein: CASSPSGRAFF. The DNA of the CDR3 is TGTGCCAGCAGCCCATCGGGACGAGCTTTCTTT.

The chain employs TRBV12-3 or TRBV12-4 and TRBJ2-5, with unresolved D. The CDR3 is 14 amino acids. V lost 3 bases to trimming and J lost 1 base, with 9 bases between them. CDR3 DNA sequence: TGTGCCAGCAGTTTCGTCGTCGTCCAAGAGACCCAGTACTTC. As protein: CASSFVVVQETQYF.

This clonotype showed up just a few times. The chain employs TRBV5-4 and TRBJ1-2; TRBD1 aligns across 8 bases. Germline V gives CDR1 SGHNT, CDR2 YYREEE (reference sequence). V trimming: 0 bases; J trimming: 8 bases; junction bases outside the gene matches: 6. The CDR3 loop spans 14 amino acids. In DNA form, the CDR3 reads TGTGCCAGCAGCTTGGGCAGGGGGCTCGAAGGCTACACCTTC. This translates into CASSLGRGLEGYTF.

This clonotype was seen repeatedly, ten times or more. The genes are TRBV19 and TRBJ2-1, with D perhaps TRBD2 (6 bases). CDR1 LNHDA and CDR2 SQIVND come from the germline V gene (reference sequence). The V gene lost 10 bases and the J gene lost 4 bases, with 20 bases spanning the gap. The CDR3 spans 15 residues. This CDR3 is CATAPGRTFYNEQFF. CDR3 nucleotide sequence: TGTGCCACCGCCCCGGGGAGGACCTTTTACAATGAGCAGTTCTTC.

There are many counts of this clonotype. The chain is built from TRBV27 and TRBJ2-3; TRBD2 aligns across 8 bases. With V trimmed by 2 bases and J by 4 bases, 8 bases remained unmatched. Germline-derived CDR1 and CDR2 are MNHEY and SMNVEV (reference sequence). The CDR3 covers 16 residues. The CDR3: CASSLDRSGGPDTQYF. The CDR3 DNA reads TGTGCCAGCAGTTTAGATCGGTCGGGAGGGCCAGATACGCAGTATTTT.

This clonotype was detected many times. The V gene is TRBV9, the J gene TRBJ2-7, with TRBD1 identical over 7 bases. The CDR3 contains 15 residues. The germline V gene encodes CDR1 SGDLS and CDR2 YYNGEE. The trim removed 4 bases at V and 7 bases at J, leaving 14 bases unmatched. The CDR3 region is CASSPKGASGLEQYF. CDR3 coding DNA: TGTGCCAGCAGCCCGAAGGGGGCATCTGGGTTAGAGCAGTACTTC.

The rearrangement links TRBV2 to TRBJ2-3, with 10 bases matching TRBD1. There are 15 residues in the CDR3. Germline V CDR1 and CDR2: SNHLY, FYNNEI. The V gene end was trimmed by 6 bases and the J gene end by 4 bases; junction bases not matched to a gene: 7. CDR3 DNA: TGTGCCAGCAGAAGGACAGGGGGTCGTCCAGATACGCAGTATTTT. Amino acids: CASRRTGGRPDTQYF.

This clonotype was seen repeatedly, ten times or more. The gene calls are TRBV19 and TRBJ1-4; no reliable D call. Germline V gene sequence: CDR1 LNHDA, CDR2 SQIVND (reference sequence). V was shortened by 1 base and J by 0 bases, with 9 bases between the two germline ends. The CDR3 is 16 amino acids. The CDR3 loop reads CASSIARAATNEKLFF. The CDR3 nucleotides read TGTGCCAGTAGTATAGCTAGGGCAGCAACTAATGAAAAACTGTTTTTT.

In its sample, this clonotype was seen a few times. The chain joins TRBV29-1 to TRBJ2-5; D is perhaps TRBD2 (5 bases). This CDR3 contains 12 residues. Deletions cut 1 base from V and 2 bases from J, with 5 bases between. Germline V gene data show CDR1 as SQVTM and CDR2 as ANQGSEA. The DNA of the CDR3 is TGCAGCGTTGAAGGACTACAAGAGACCCAGTACTTC. Its protein is CSVEGLQETQYF. The variable domain in full, completed from reference TRBV29-1 and TRBJ2-5, reads SAVISQKPSRDICQRGTSLTIQCQVDSQVTMMFWYRQQPGQSLTLIATANQGSEATYESGFVIDKFPISRPNLTFSTLTVSNMSPEDSSIYLCSVEGLQETQYFGPGTRLLVL.

In the case of this clonotype: Sequence at one end of the junction differs from germline and may be a read error. The chain employs TRBV12-3 or TRBV12-4 and TRBJ2-7; 10 bases map to TRBD2. CDR3 length equals 15 residues. CDR3 loop: CVSSPRTSGTYEQYF. In DNA form, the CDR3 reads TGTGTCAGCAGTCCACGGACTAGCGGAACCTACGAGCAGTACTTC.